The 10 T cell receptor beta chains given below trace back to one sample, sequenced in a study of cytomegalovirus exposure and HLA in healthy donors. PCR involved 60 Vbeta and 13 Jbeta primers. Some clones are missing from TCRdb's copy, which holds only in-frame ones; the method was immunoSEQ multiplex PCR. The sample includes about 260,000 clones, just over 70% seen only once; the top ten take about 2.1%. Input material: PBMCs. The source is a female donor in good health and CMV-seronegative.

This chain uses TRBV30 with TRBJ2-7; tentative D call: TRBD1 (5 bases). Germline V gene lookup returns CDR1 GTSNPN and CDR2 SVGIG (reference sequence). This CDR3 has 12 amino acids. V lost 2 bases to trimming and J lost 6 bases, with 11 bases between them. CDR3 nucleotide sequence: TGTGCCTGGAGTCAGGGTTTAGGCGAGCAGTACTTC. Amino acids: CAWSQGLGEQYF. Combining the CDR3 with reference TRBV30 and TRBJ2-7 gives the whole variable domain SQTIHQWPATLVQPVGSPLSLECTVEGTSNPNLYWYRQAAGRGLQLLFYSVGIGQISSEVPQNLSASRPQDRQFILSSKKLLLSDSGFYLCAWSQGLGEQYFGPGTRLTVT.

This clone has a handful of counts. The J gene is TRBJ2-1, the V gene TRBV6-1; the match to TRBD1 covers 9 bases. The CDR3 is made up of 15 amino acids. J was trimmed by 2 bases and V by 4 bases; bases with no gene match: 3. Germline-derived CDR1 and CDR2 are MNHNS and SASEGT. This CDR3 reads CASSVGTGTYNEQFF. The CDR3 DNA sequence: TGTGCCAGCAGTGTCGGGACAGGGACCTACAATGAGCAGTTCTTC.

This clone was recorded a few times. The CDR3, as DNA: TGTGCCAGCAGTGCGGCCGGGACAGTAGGGAACGAGCAGTACTTC. This encodes CASSAAGTVGNEQYF. The rearrangement joins TRBV25-1 to TRBJ2-7, with 7 bases that match TRBD1. CDR3 length equals 15 residues. Trimming cost V 4 bases and J 5 bases; bases outside gene matches: 11. Germline V CDR1 and CDR2: MGHDK, SYGVNS.

The chain couples TRBV2 to TRBJ2-3; no clear D gene. This CDR3 is 12 amino acids long. Germline V gives CDR1 SNHLY, CDR2 FYNNEI. V dropped 2 bases and J dropped 7 bases, with 7 bases sitting between them. This CDR3 reads CASSESRHTQYF. Here the CDR3 DNA reads TGTGCCAGCAGTGAAAGCAGGCATACGCAGTATTTT.

V and J are TRBV5-1 and TRBJ2-3; TRBD2 aligns across 8 bases. J lost 0 bases, V lost 4 bases, and 7 bases had no gene match. The CDR3 length is 16 residues. Germline V gene sequence: CDR1 SGHRS, CDR2 YFSETQ. The DNA for the CDR3 is TGCGCCAGCAGCCCATCGACTAGCGCAAGCACAGATACGCAGTATTTT. Amino acids: CASSPSTSASTDTQYF.

The chain employs TRBV7-3 and TRBJ2-7; 11 bases match TRBD2. The germline V gene has CDR1 SGHTA and CDR2 FQGTGA. V was clipped by 6 bases and J by 7 bases; unmatched bases: 8. The CDR3 is 14 residues long. The CDR3 DNA is TGTGCCAGCAGTCTAGCGGGAGGACGGGGGGAGCAGTACTTC. This translates into CASSLAGGRGEQYF.

The CDR3 DNA reads as TGTGCCAGCAGCCAAGGACTAGCCTACGAGCAGTACTTC. This sequence encodes CASSQGLAYEQYF. The genes are TRBV4-2 and TRBJ2-7; possible D gene TRBD2, 6 bases. In germline, CDR1 is LGHNA, CDR2 YNFKEQ. V gave up 1 base and J gave up 2 bases, with 6 bases separating them. The CDR3 runs to 13 residues.

V is TRBV6-5 and J is TRBJ2-1; TRBD1 aligns across 7 bases. Germline CDR1 and CDR2: MNHEY and SVGAGI. The CDR3 runs 14 residues. Trimming removed 6 bases from V and 1 base from J; junction bases left unmatched: 3. CDR3 sequence: CASSRGQSYNEQFF. Written as DNA, the CDR3 is TGTGCCAGCAGCCGGGGACAGTCCTACAATGAGCAGTTCTTC.

The rearrangement joins TRBV28 to TRBJ2-7, with TRBD2 as a possible D gene (6 bases). This CDR3 contains 15 residues. With 6 bases removed from V and 5 bases from J, the gap between germline ends came to 20 bases. Germline V gene data show CDR1 as MDHEN and CDR2 as SYDVKM. The CDR3 sequence: CASSSRASEANEQYF. Written as DNA, the CDR3 is TGTGCCAGCAGCTCTAGGGCTAGCGAGGCTAACGAGCAGTACTTC.

V is TRBV19 and J is TRBJ2-3, with 11 bases aligning to TRBD1. The V segment lost 5 bases and the J segment 5 bases; nucleotides outside the gene matches: 9. CDR1 and CDR2 from the germline V gene are LNHDA and SQIVND (reference sequence). This CDR3 region has 16 residues. The CDR3 DNA is TGTGCCAGTAGTTCCTGGACAGGGGGCATGGTAGATACGCAGTATTTT. Encoded protein: CASSSWTGGMVDTQYF.